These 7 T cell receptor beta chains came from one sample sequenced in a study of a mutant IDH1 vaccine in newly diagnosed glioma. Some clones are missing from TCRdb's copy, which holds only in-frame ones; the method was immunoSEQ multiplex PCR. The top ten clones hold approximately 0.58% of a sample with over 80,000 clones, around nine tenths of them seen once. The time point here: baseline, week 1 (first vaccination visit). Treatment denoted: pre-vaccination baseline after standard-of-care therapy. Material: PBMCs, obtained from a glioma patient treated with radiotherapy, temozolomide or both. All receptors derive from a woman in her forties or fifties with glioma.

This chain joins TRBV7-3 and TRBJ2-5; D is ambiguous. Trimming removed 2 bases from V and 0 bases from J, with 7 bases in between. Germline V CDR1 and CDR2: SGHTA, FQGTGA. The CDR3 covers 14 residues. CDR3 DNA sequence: TGTGCCAGCAGCTTATGGGCCAACCAAGAGACCCAGTACTTC. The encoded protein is CASSLWANQETQYF. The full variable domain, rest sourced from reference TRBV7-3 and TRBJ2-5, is GAGVSQTPSNKVTEKGKYVELRCDPISGHTALYWYRQSLGQGPEFLIYFQGTGAADDSGLPNDRFFAVRPEGSVSTLKIQRTERGDSAVYLCASSLWANQETQYFGPGTRLLVL.

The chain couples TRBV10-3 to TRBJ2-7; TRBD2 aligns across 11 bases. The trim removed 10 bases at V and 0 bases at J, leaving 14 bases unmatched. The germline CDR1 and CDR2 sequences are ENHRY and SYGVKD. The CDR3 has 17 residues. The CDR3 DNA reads TGTGCCACCGTCCCGGGACTAGCGGCTAATAGCTCCTACGAGCAGTACTTC. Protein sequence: CATVPGLAANSSYEQYF.

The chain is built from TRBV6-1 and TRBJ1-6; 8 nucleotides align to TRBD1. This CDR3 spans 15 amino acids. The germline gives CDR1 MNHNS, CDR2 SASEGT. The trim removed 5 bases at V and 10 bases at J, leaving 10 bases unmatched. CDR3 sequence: CASSPSRGPQSPLHF. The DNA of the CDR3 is TGTGCCAGCAGTCCCTCCAGGGGGCCACAGTCACCCCTCCACTTT.

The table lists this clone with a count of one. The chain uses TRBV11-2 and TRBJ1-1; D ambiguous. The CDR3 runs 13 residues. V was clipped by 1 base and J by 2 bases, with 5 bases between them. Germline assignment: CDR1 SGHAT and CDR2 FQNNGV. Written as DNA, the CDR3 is TGTGCCAGCAGCTTAGGCGTAAACACTGAAGCTTTCTTT. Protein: CASSLGVNTEAFF.

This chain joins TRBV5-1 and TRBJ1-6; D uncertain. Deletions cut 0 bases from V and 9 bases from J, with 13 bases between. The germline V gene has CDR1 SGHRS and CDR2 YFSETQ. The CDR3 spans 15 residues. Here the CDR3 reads CASSLEGFRSSPLHF. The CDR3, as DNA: TGCGCCAGCAGCTTGGAAGGGTTTCGGAGTTCACCCCTCCACTTT.

In nucleotides, the CDR3 is TGTGCCATCACGGACAGGCACCAAGAGACCCAGTACTTC. Translation: CAITDRHQETQYF. V is TRBV10-3 and J is TRBJ2-5; 7 bases align to TRBD1. Looked up from germline, CDR1 is ENHRY and CDR2 is SYGVKD. This CDR3 has 13 residues. Trimming cost V 7 bases and J 0 bases; bases outside gene matches: 2.

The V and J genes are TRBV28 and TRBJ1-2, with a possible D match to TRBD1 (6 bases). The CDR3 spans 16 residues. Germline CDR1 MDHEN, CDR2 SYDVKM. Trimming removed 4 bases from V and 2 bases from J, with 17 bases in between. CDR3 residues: CASSSNSRTVNYGYTF. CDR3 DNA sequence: TGTGCCAGCAGTTCAAATTCAAGGACAGTCAACTATGGCTACACCTTC.